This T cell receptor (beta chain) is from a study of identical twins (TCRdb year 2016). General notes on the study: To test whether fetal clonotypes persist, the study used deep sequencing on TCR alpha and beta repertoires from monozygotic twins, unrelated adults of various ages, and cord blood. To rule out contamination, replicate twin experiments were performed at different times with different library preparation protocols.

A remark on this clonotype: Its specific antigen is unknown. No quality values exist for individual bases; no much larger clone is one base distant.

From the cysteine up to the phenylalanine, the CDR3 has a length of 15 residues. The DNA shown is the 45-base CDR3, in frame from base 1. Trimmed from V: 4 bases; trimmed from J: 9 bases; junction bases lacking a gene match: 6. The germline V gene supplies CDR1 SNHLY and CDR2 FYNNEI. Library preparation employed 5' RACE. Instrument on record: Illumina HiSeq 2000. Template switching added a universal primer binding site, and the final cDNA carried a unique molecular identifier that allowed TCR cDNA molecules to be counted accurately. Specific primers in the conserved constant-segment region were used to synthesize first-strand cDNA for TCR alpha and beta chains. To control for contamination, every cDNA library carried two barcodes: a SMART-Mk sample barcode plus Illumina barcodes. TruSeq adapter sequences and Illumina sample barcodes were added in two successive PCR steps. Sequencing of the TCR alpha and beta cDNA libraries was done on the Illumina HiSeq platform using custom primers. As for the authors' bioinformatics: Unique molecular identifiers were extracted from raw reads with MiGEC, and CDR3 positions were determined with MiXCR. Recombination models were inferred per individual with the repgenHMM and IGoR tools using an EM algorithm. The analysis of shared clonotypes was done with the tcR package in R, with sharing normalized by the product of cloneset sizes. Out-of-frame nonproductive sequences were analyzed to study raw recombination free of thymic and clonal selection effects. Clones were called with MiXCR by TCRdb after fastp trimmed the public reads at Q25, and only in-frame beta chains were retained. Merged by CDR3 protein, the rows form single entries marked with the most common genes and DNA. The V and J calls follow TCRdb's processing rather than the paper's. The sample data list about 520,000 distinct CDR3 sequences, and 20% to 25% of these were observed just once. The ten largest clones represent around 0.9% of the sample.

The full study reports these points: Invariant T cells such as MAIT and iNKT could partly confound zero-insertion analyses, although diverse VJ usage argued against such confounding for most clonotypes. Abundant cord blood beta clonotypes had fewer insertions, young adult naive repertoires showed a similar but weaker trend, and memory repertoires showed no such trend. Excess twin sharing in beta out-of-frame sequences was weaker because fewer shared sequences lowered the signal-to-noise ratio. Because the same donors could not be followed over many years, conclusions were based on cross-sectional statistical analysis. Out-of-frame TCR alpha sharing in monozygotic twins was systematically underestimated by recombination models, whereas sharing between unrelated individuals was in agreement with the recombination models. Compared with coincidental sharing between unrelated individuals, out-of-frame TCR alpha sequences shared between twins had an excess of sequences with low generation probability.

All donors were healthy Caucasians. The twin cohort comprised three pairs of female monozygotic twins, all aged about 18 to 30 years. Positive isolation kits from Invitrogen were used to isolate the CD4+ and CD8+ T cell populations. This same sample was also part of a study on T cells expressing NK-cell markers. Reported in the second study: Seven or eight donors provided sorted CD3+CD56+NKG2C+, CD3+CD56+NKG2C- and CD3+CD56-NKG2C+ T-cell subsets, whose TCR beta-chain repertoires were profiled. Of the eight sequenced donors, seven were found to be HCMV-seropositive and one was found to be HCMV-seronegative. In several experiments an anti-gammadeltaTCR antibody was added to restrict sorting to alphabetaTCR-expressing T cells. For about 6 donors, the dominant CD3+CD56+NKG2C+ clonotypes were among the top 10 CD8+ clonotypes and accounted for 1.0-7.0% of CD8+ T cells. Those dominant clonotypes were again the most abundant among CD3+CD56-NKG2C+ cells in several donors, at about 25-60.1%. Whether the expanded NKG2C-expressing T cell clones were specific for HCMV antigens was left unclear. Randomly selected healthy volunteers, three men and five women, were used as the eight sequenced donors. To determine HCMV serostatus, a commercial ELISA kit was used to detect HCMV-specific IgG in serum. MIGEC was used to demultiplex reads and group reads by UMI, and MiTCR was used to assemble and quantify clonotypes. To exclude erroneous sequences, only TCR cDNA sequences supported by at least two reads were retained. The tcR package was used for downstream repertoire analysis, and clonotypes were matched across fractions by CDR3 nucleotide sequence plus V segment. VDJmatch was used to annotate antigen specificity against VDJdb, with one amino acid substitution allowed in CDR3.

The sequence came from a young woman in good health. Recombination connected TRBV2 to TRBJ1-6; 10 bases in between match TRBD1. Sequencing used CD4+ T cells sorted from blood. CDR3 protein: CASSGQRDRGSPLHF. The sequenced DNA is TGTGCCAGCAGTGGGCAGCGGGACAGGGGTTCACCCCTCCACTTT.